This T cell receptor (beta chain) was captured by sequencing in a study of Graves' ophthalmopathy and Graves' hyperthyroidism. Investigators amplified TCR beta CDR3 regions from RNA transcripts. First-round RT-PCR with HTBI primers preceded a second-round multiplex PCR. MiXCR was run by TCRdb on the multiplex PCR reads, yielding one entry per CDR3 protein. The sample comprises 150,000 to 200,000 distinct CDR3 sequences, approximately 40% of which are singletons, and around 9.3% rests with the top ten. This clonotype was seen repeatedly, ten times or more. Germline values: CDR1 MNHEY, CDR2 SVGEGT. The CDR3 sequence is 12 residues long. Trimming took off 6 bases at V and 8 bases at J, with 13 bases between the two ends.

The receptor was isolated from a young man with Graves' ophthalmopathy. Material for sequencing was peripheral blood. The chain couples TRBV6-2 or TRBV6-3 to TRBJ1-2; D uncertain. The CDR3: CASSINRRGYTF. DNA for the CDR3: TGTGCCAGCAGCATAAACCGGAGGGGCTACACCTTC.